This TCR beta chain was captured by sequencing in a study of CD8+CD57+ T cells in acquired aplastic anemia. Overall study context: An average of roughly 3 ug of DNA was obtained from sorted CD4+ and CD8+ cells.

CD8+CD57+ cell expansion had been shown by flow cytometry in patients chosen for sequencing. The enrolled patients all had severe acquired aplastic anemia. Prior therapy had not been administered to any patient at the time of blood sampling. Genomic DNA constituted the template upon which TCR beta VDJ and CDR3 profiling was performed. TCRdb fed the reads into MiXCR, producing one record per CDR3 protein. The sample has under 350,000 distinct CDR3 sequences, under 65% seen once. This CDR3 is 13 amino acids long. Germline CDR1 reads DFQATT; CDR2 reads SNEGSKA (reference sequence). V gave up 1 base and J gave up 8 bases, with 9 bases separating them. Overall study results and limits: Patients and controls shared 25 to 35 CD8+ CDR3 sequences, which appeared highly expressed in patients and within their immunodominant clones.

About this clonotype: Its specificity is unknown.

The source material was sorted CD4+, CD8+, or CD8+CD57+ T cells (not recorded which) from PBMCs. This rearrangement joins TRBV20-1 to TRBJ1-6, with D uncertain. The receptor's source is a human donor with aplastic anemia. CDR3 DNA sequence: TGCAGTGCTAGAGTGGAGGGAGATTCACCCCTCCACTTT. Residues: CSARVEGDSPLHF.